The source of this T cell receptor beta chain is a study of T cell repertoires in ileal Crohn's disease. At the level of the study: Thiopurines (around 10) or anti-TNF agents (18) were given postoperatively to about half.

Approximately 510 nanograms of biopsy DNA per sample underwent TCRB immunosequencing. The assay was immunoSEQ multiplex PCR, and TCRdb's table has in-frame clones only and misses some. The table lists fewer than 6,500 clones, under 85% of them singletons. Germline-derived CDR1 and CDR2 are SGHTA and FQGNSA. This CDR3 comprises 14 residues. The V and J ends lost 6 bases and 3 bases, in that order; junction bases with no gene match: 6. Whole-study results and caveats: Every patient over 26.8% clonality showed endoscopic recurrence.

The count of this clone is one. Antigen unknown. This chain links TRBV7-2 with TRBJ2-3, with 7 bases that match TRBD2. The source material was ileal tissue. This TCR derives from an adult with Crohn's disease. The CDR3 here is CASRRTRDTDTQYF. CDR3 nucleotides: TGTGCCAGCAGACGGACTAGGGATACAGATACGCAGTATTTT.